Shown below are 6 T cell receptor beta chains from a single sample sequenced in a study of regulatory and conventional T cells in RAG deficiency. The assay was immunoSEQ multiplex PCR, and TCRdb's table has in-frame clones only and misses some. Among about 34,000 clones listed, 76% were seen once. Genomic DNA came from blood conventional CD4+ T cells gated CD25-low CD127-high. This sample was shared with a second study, whose subject was regulatory T cells. That source adds: The PCR used 52 TRBV and 13 TRBJ primers.

Sequenced material: CD4+ effector T cells sorted from blood. These receptors were collected from a human donor in good health.

J is TRBJ1-1 and V is TRBV18; the match to TRBD1 covers 7 bases. The CDR3 has 14 amino acids. Germline V gene lookup returns CDR1 KGHSH and CDR2 LQKENI. V gave up 0 bases and J gave up 8 bases; unmatched junction bases: 6. CDR3 residues: CASSPPPTGTEAFF. DNA for the CDR3: TGTGCCAGCTCACCACCCCCGACAGGGACCGAAGCTTTCTTT.

Only one count was recorded for this clone. V usage is TRBV6-4 and J usage is TRBJ2-6, with D possibly TRBD1 on 5 matching bases. This CDR3 is built from 14 residues. The V gene's germline CDR1 is MRHNA and CDR2 SNTAGT. Trimming took off 6 bases at V and 4 bases at J, with 10 bases between the two ends. The CDR3 protein is CASSRESGANVLTF. The CDR3 coding sequence is TGTGCCAGCAGCAGGGAATCCGGGGCCAACGTCCTGACTTTC.

The CDR3 here is CASSSQPGANEKLFF. CDR3 sequence (DNA): TGTGCCAGCAGCTCCCAACCGGGGGCTAATGAAAAACTGTTTTTT. The J gene is TRBJ1-4, the V gene TRBV7-6; D may be TRBD1 (5 bases). The CDR3 length is 15 residues. The germline CDR1 and CDR2 sequences are SGHVS and FNYEAQ. V lost 4 bases and J 3 bases, leaving 12 bases between the germline ends.

The chain uses TRBV6-6 and TRBJ1-2, with D perhaps matching TRBD1 (5 bases). The CDR3 runs to 16 residues. Germline loops: CDR1 MNHNY, CDR2 SVGAGI (reference sequence). V gave up 0 bases and J gave up 6 bases, with 17 bases separating them. CDR3 protein: CASSYSERGILDGYTF. The CDR3, as DNA: TGTGCCAGCAGTTACTCAGAACGGGGGATCTTGGATGGCTACACCTTC.

This clone came up once. The chain uses TRBV7-6 and TRBJ1-4; no reliable D call. This CDR3 has 14 residues. The V gene lost 5 bases and the J gene lost 4 bases, with 11 bases spanning the gap. Per the germline V gene, CDR1 is SGHVS and CDR2 is FNYEAQ. Here the CDR3 reads CASSPRRNNEKLFF. CDR3 bases: TGTGCCAGCAGCCCCCGGCGGAATAATGAAAAACTGTTTTTT.

The J gene is TRBJ1-4, the V gene TRBV27; D remains ambiguous. Germline CDR1 is MNHEY and CDR2 is SMNVEV (reference sequence). CDR3 length: 15 residues. The V end was cut by 5 bases, the J end by 4 bases, with 14 bases between. CDR3: CASSTQRALNEKLFF. CDR3 DNA sequence: TGTGCCAGCAGTACCCAGAGGGCCCTTAATGAAAAACTGTTTTTT.